Following are 9 T cell receptor beta chains from one sample sequenced in a study of shared clonotypes between healthy human individuals. Produced via immunoSEQ multiplex PCR; TCRdb's table is partial and in-frame only. The sample carries some 1,100,000 clones, 75% to 85% recorded once. The sequencing input was memory CD4+ T cells from PBMCs. Noted subset: CD45RA-negative fraction. The origin of the receptors is a man aged 18-30 years in good health. Some clones in this sample may be carry-over from other donors' samples.

The chain links TRBV14 to TRBJ2-3, with D tentatively TRBD2 (6 bases). Germline CDR1 SGHDN, CDR2 FVKESK. The V end lost 2 bases, the J end lost 1 base, and 10 bases lay between the germline ends. This CDR3 region has 15 residues. The CDR3 DNA reads as TGTGCCAGCAGCCAACCAGCGGGCGGCACAGATACGCAGTATTTT. It encodes CASSQPAGGTDTQYF.

Here the CDR3 reads CASSVGGVGEAFF. The CDR3 DNA sequence: TGTGCCAGCAGCGTAGGCGGGGTTGGTGAAGCTTTCTTT. The chain couples TRBV9 to TRBJ1-1; D is ambiguous. This CDR3 comprises 13 residues. CDR1 SGDLS and CDR2 YYNGEE come from the germline V gene. The V end was cut by 0 bases, the J end by 7 bases, with 10 bases between.

The chain is built from TRBV19 and TRBJ2-7, with 7 positions matching TRBD1. Germline lookup yields CDR1 LNHDA and CDR2 SQIVND (reference sequence). The V and J ends lost 3 bases and 3 bases, in that order; junction bases with no gene match: 5. The CDR3 extends over 14 amino acids. The CDR3 protein is CASSIRDSVYEQYF. CDR3 bases: TGTGCCAGTAGTATCCGGGACAGTGTCTACGAGCAGTACTTC.

This clone was detected a few times. The V gene is TRBV10-3, the J gene TRBJ1-1; 7 bases agree with TRBD1. This CDR3 contains 13 residues. Germline V gene data show CDR1 as ENHRY and CDR2 as SYGVKD. V trimming: 6 bases; J trimming: 1 base; junction bases outside the gene matches: 2. For the CDR3, the DNA is TGTGCCATCAGCCAGGGGGGGAACACTGAAGCTTTCTTT. It is translated as CAISQGGNTEAFF.

The count of this clone is one. The rearrangement links TRBV2 to TRBJ1-5; 9 bases agree with TRBD1. The germline V gene encodes CDR1 SNHLY and CDR2 FYNNEI. V dropped 6 bases and J dropped 0; count of bases not matched to a gene: 3. This CDR3 spans 15 amino acids. The CDR3 reads CASRGDRDSNQPQHF. CDR3 sequence (DNA): TGTGCCAGCAGGGGGGACAGGGATAGCAATCAGCCCCAGCATTTT.

This clone occurred a few times. The chain combines TRBV11-1 with TRBJ2-5; D uncertain. The CDR3 has 15 residues. Germline CDR1 reads SGHAT; CDR2 reads FQDESV (reference sequence). V lost 5 bases and J lost 0, with 13 bases in between. The CDR3 coding sequence is TGTGCCAGCAGCCCAAAATATCATAACCAAGAGACCCAGTACTTC. It encodes CASSPKYHNQETQYF.

This clone was observed a few times. The chain couples TRBV19 to TRBJ1-5; D unresolved. The CDR3 is 14 amino acids. The V end was cut by 7 bases, the J end by 0 bases, with 10 bases between. Germline lookup yields CDR1 LNHDA and CDR2 SQIVND (reference sequence). This CDR3 reads CASTRAFSNQPQHF. The CDR3 DNA sequence: TGTGCCAGTACGCGGGCTTTTAGCAATCAGCCCCAGCATTTT.

The rearrangement uses TRBV27 and TRBJ2-2; TRBD2 matches 8 bases. From germline, CDR1 is MNHEY and CDR2 SMNVEV (reference sequence). The CDR3 is 15 residues long. V trimming: 6 bases; J trimming: 6 bases; junction bases outside the gene matches: 9. The CDR3 loop reads CASRMGLVVAGELFF. CDR3 DNA sequence: TGTGCCAGCAGGATGGGACTAGTAGTAGCCGGGGAGCTGTTTTTT.

This rearrangement joins TRBV19 to TRBJ2-1; 8 nucleotides line up with TRBD2. Germline V lookup: CDR1 LNHDA, CDR2 SQIVND (reference sequence). V gave up 4 bases and J gave up 0 bases; unmatched junction bases: 11. The CDR3 consists of 18 residues. The CDR3 reads CASSTTWTSGSSYNEQFF. CDR3 nucleotides: TGTGCCAGTAGTACTACATGGACGAGCGGGAGCTCCTACAATGAGCAGTTCTTC. Full variable domain (rest looked up from reference TRBV19 and TRBJ2-1): DGGITQSPKYLFRKEGQNVTLSCEQNLNHDAMYWYRQDPGQGLRLIYYSQIVNDFQKGDIAEGYSVSREKKESFPLTVTSAQKNPTAFYLCASSTTWTSGSSYNEQFFGPGTRLTVL.